This T cell receptor (beta chain) comes out of a study of cytomegalovirus exposure and HLA in healthy donors. CDR1 and CDR2 (germline): SQVTM, ANQGSEA. This CDR3 comprises 14 residues. The trim removed 7 bases at V and 5 bases at J, leaving 10 bases unmatched. The PCR contained 60 Vbeta and 13 Jbeta primers. This table comes from immunoSEQ multiplex PCR, and its TCRdb copy is limited to in-frame clones, with some not included. The data hold some 120,000 clones, with more than 80% observed a single time. The sample was PBMCs. The source is a man aged 35 to 55 in good health and CMV-seronegative. The chain carries TRBV29-1 and TRBJ2-2, with 7 bases identical to TRBD2. CDR3 bases: TGCAGCGCTCTGGGCGGGAGAGTGACCGGGGAGCTGTTTTTT. Translation: CSALGGRVTGELFF.